A single sample is the source of the 28 T cell receptor beta chains below, sequenced in a study of T cell changes during pregnancy in multiple sclerosis. TCRdb's table, derived via immunoSEQ multiplex PCR, lists solely in-frame clones and lacks some. The data contain about 92,000 clones, roughly 90% of them singletons. The material sequenced was peripheral blood, taken in the first trimester of pregnancy. The receptor set was obtained from a female donor with multiple sclerosis, enrolled in a pregnancy study.

This clone was seen a single time. This sequence joins TRBV13 and TRBJ2-2; 9 nucleotides line up with TRBD2. This CDR3 spans 16 amino acids. V dropped 5 bases and J dropped 3; count of bases not matched to a gene: 7. In germline, CDR1 is PRHDT, CDR2 FYEKMQ (reference sequence). CDR3: CASSQTTSGYTGELFF. In nucleotides, the CDR3 is TGTGCCAGCAGCCAAACGACTAGCGGATACACCGGGGAGCTGTTTTTT.

This clone has just one count. The chain links TRBV4-2 to TRBJ2-3; 8 positions match TRBD1. Per the germline V gene, CDR1 is LGHNA and CDR2 is YNFKEQ. V lost 4 bases to trimming and J lost 0 bases; unmatched junction nucleotides: 3. CDR3 size: 15 residues. CDR3: CASSRRQGSTDTQYF. The CDR3 bases are TGTGCCAGCAGCCGACGACAGGGGAGCACAGATACGCAGTATTTT.

This clone was recorded once. This chain joins TRBV5-8 and TRBJ1-4, with D possibly matching TRBD1 (5 bases). Trimming took 7 bases from V and 0 from J, leaving 19 bases between them. The CDR3 is made up of 17 amino acids. The V gene's germline CDR1 is SGHTS and CDR2 YDEGEE. The CDR3 here is CASHGGGVGATNEKLFF. The CDR3 DNA follows: TGTGCCAGCCACGGGGGAGGTGTCGGAGCAACTAATGAAAAACTGTTTTTT.

This chain links TRBV7-9 with TRBJ1-2; 9 positions agree with TRBD1. J was trimmed by 4 bases and V by 5 bases; bases with no gene match: 14. The germline V gene has CDR1 SEHNR and CDR2 FQNEAQ (reference sequence). CDR3 length equals 17 residues. In DNA form, the CDR3 reads TGTGCCAGCAGCACTAGAGGGACAGGGACGTCGAGCTATGGCTACACCTTC. Amino acids: CASSTRGTGTSSYGYTF.

The chain has TRBV4-2 and TRBJ2-2, with TRBD2 as a possible D gene (7 bases). Germline CDR1 LGHNA, CDR2 YNFKEQ. Trimming pared 4 bases from V and 4 bases from J, leaving 16 bases between. The CDR3 sequence is 16 residues long. The CDR3 spells CASSPEGGGLTGELFF. DNA of the CDR3: TGTGCCAGCAGCCCGGAAGGGGGGGGGCTCACCGGGGAGCTGTTTTTT.

The chain carries TRBV19 and TRBJ2-1; D call uncertain. The CDR3 totals 11 residues. Germline V gives CDR1 LNHDA, CDR2 SQIVND (reference sequence). V was clipped by 6 bases and J by 7 bases, with 7 bases between them. The CDR3 sequence: CASSHGNEQFF. The DNA of the CDR3 is TGTGCCAGTAGCCACGGGAATGAGCAGTTCTTC.

This clone was seen once. The chain employs TRBV2 and TRBJ2-7; no reliable D call. CDR3 length: 14 residues. Germline V gene lookup returns CDR1 SNHLY and CDR2 FYNNEI. The V end was cut by 1 base, the J end by 0 bases, with 7 bases between. CDR3 amino acids: CASSEVLYSYEQYF. Written as DNA, the CDR3 is TGTGCCAGCAGTGAAGTTTTGTACTCCTACGAGCAGTACTTC.

In nucleotides, the CDR3 is TGTGCCAGCAGCCCAGCCCGAGGACTAGCGGGGGTAAACGAGCAGTACTTC. Its protein is CASSPARGLAGVNEQYF. The rearrangement joins TRBV7-8 to TRBJ2-7; 13 bases line up with TRBD2. Unmatched junction bases numbered 12, after V lost 5 bases and J lost 5 bases. The germline V gene has CDR1 SGHVS and CDR2 FQNEAQ. CDR3 length: 17 residues.

V is TRBV6-5 and J is TRBJ2-1, with 12 nucleotides matching TRBD2. This CDR3 has 15 residues. From germline, CDR1 is MNHEY and CDR2 SVGAGI. Trimming took 5 bases from V and 6 from J; bases not matched to a gene: 5. The CDR3 loop is CASSAPSGRANEQFF. CDR3 nucleotide sequence: TGTGCCAGCAGTGCCCCTAGCGGGAGGGCCAATGAGCAGTTCTTC.

This clone was recorded once. V gene TRBV5-4 combines with J gene TRBJ1-2; 7 nucleotides match TRBD1. Germline CDR1 SGHNT, CDR2 YYREEE (reference sequence). V was pared by 3 bases and J by 4 bases, with 9 bases of the junction left unmatched. The CDR3 consists of 15 residues. DNA for the CDR3: TGTGCCAGCAGCTCGGGGGACAGTGGTGCCTATGGCTACACCTTC. Protein sequence: CASSSGDSGAYGYTF.

This chain links TRBV27 with TRBJ2-5; D is possibly TRBD1 (5 bases). This CDR3 spans 14 amino acids. Trimming removed 4 bases from V and 5 bases from J, with 14 bases in between. Germline assignment: CDR1 MNHEY and CDR2 SMNVEV (reference sequence). This CDR3 is CASSSLGARETQYF. The CDR3 DNA reads TGTGCCAGCAGTTCCCTAGGGGCACGGGAGACCCAGTACTTC.

This rearrangement joins TRBV6-5 to TRBJ2-7, with 11 bases lining up with TRBD1. This CDR3 has 14 residues. CDR1 MNHEY and CDR2 SVGAGI come from the germline V gene. With V trimmed by 5 bases and J by 6 bases, 6 bases remained unmatched. CDR3 bases: TGTGCCAGCAGTCGGACAGGGGGCGGAAGCGAGCAGTACTTC. Amino acids: CASSRTGGGSEQYF.

The V call is TRBV28, the J call TRBJ1-3; possible D gene TRBD1, 5 bases. Germline CDR1 is MDHEN and CDR2 is SYDVKM. The V end lost 3 bases, the J end lost 0 bases, and 6 bases lay between the germline ends. The CDR3 covers 14 residues. In DNA form, the CDR3 reads TGTGCCAGCAGTTTGGACATCTCTGGAAACACCATATATTTT. As protein: CASSLDISGNTIYF. The full variable domain, its missing parts supplied by reference TRBV28 and TRBJ1-3, is DVKVTQSSRYLVKRTGEKVFLECVQDMDHENMFWYRQDPGLGLRLIYFSYDVKMKEKGDIPEGYSVSREKKERFSLILESASTNQTSMYLCASSLDISGNTIYFGEGSWLTVV.

The rearrangement links TRBV18 to TRBJ2-3; weak D call: TRBD2 (5 bases). Per germline, CDR1 KGHSH and CDR2 LQKENI. This CDR3 is built from 12 residues. Trimming stripped 3 bases from V and 5 bases from J, with 6 bases between. CDR3 region: CASSPGKDTQYF. In DNA form, the CDR3 reads TGTGCCAGCTCACCCGGGAAAGATACGCAGTATTTT. Filled out from reference TRBV18 and TRBJ2-3, the complete variable domain reads NAGVMQNPRHLVRRRGQEARLRCSPMKGHSHVYWYRQLPEEGLKFMVYLQKENIIDESGMPKERFSAEFPKEGPSILRIQQVVRGDSAAYFCASSPGKDTQYFGPGTRLTVL.

The chain joins TRBV28 to TRBJ2-4, with TRBD1 matching 11 bases. Per the germline V gene, CDR1 is MDHEN and CDR2 is SYDVKM. After removal of 5 bases from V and 2 bases from J, the junction contained 20 bases not matched to a gene. The CDR3 totals 21 residues. For the CDR3, the DNA is TGTGCCAGCAGTCACCCTCCACCGGGACAGGGGGGAGTTGAACCCAAAAACATTCAGTACTTC. Protein product: CASSHPPPGQGGVEPKNIQYF. The whole variable domain, remainder taken from reference TRBV28 and TRBJ2-4, is DVKVTQSSRYLVKRTGEKVFLECVQDMDHENMFWYRQDPGLGLRLIYFSYDVKMKEKGDIPEGYSVSREKKERFSLILESASTNQTSMYLCASSHPPPGQGGVEPKNIQYFGAGTRLSVL.

The gene calls are TRBV14 and TRBJ2-3; D call uncertain. There are 17 residues in the CDR3. Trimming took 6 bases from V and 2 from J, leaving 21 bases between them. Germline V gene data show CDR1 as SGHDN and CDR2 as FVKESK. The CDR3 sequence: CASSLVGSFTLTDTQYF. The CDR3 nucleotides read TGTGCCAGCAGTCTTGTTGGTAGTTTTACCCTCACAGATACGCAGTATTTT.

The chain carries TRBV2 and TRBJ1-3; D remains ambiguous. Trimming pared 4 bases from V and 0 bases from J, leaving 7 bases between. This CDR3 is 14 amino acids long. Germline CDR1 is SNHLY and CDR2 is FYNNEI. CDR3 nucleotide sequence: TGTGCCAGCAGTGGCCAGTACTCTGGAAACACCATATATTTT. Its protein is CASSGQYSGNTIYF.

The V gene is TRBV9, the J gene TRBJ2-7, with 7 positions matching TRBD2. The CDR3 totals 15 residues. The junction had 5 bases not matched to a gene; V was cut back by 0 bases and J by 2 bases. Germline loops: CDR1 SGDLS, CDR2 YYNGEE. The CDR3: CASSVESGTTYEQYF. CDR3 DNA sequence: TGTGCCAGCAGCGTAGAGTCAGGGACTACCTACGAGCAGTACTTC.

The chain has TRBV4-1 and TRBJ2-7; TRBD2 matches 11 bases. J was trimmed by 4 bases and V by 2 bases; bases with no gene match: 1. The CDR3 totals 14 residues. CDR1 and CDR2 from the germline V gene are MGHRA and YSYEKL. This CDR3 reads CASSQTSGSYEQYF. The CDR3 DNA reads TGCGCCAGCAGCCAAACTAGCGGGAGTTACGAGCAGTACTTC.

The J gene is TRBJ2-7, the V gene TRBV5-1, with D perhaps matching TRBD1 (5 bases). Trimming shortened V by 2 bases and J by 2 bases, and 11 bases separated the two germline ends. The CDR3 contains 14 residues. Germline lookup yields CDR1 SGHRS and CDR2 YFSETQ. CDR3 loop: CASSLNSGTYEQYF. The DNA for the CDR3 is TGCGCCAGCAGCTTAAATTCAGGGACCTACGAGCAGTACTTC. Variable domain in full (rest from reference TRBV5-1 and TRBJ2-7): KAGVTQTPRYLIKTRGQQVTLSCSPISGHRSVSWYQQTPGQGLQFLFEYFSETQRNKGNFPGRFSGRQFSNSRSEMNVSTLELGDSALYLCASSLNSGTYEQYFGPGTRLTVT.

This rearrangement joins TRBV9 to TRBJ2-7, with 10 bases that match TRBD1. The CDR3 loop spans 14 amino acids. The ends lost 4 bases at V and 4 bases at J; junction bases unmatched: 5. CDR1 SGDLS and CDR2 YYNGEE come from the germline V gene. The CDR3 nucleotides are TGTGCCAGCAGCCTCCGACAGGGGGCTTACGAGCAGTACTTC. Its translation is CASSLRQGAYEQYF.

The gene calls are TRBV30 and TRBJ1-2; tentative D call: TRBD1 (6 bases). Germline V gene data show CDR1 as GTSNPN and CDR2 as SVGIG (reference sequence). Trimming took off 1 base at V and 4 bases at J, with 10 bases between the two ends. The CDR3 spans 13 residues. The CDR3 coding sequence is TGTGCCTGGAGTGGGGGGCGCCCCTATGGCTACACCTTC. It specifies CAWSGGRPYGYTF.

The chain joins TRBV9 to TRBJ2-5, with 9 bases matching TRBD2. CDR1 and CDR2 (germline): SGDLS, YYNGEE. The CDR3 has 16 residues. V trimming: 0 bases; J trimming: 5 bases; junction bases outside the gene matches: 8. This CDR3 reads CASSVAMAGGHETQYF. The CDR3 coding sequence is TGTGCCAGCAGCGTAGCTATGGCGGGAGGGCACGAGACCCAGTACTTC.

This chain links TRBV20-1 with TRBJ1-2, with D possibly being TRBD1 (6 bases). The V gene lost 3 bases and the J gene lost 13 bases, with 9 bases spanning the gap. CDR3 length equals 9 residues. The V gene's germline CDR1 is DFQATT and CDR2 SNEGSKA (reference sequence). CDR3: CSARDSLTF. The CDR3, as DNA: TGCAGTGCTAGGGACAGTCTCACCTTC.

J is TRBJ1-1 and V is TRBV4-2, with D perhaps matching TRBD1 (5 bases). The V gene lost 4 bases and the J gene lost 4 bases, with 7 bases spanning the gap. CDR3 length: 12 residues. Germline CDR1 reads LGHNA; CDR2 reads YNFKEQ. The chain's CDR3 is CASSPGGTEAFF. Written as DNA, the CDR3 is TGTGCCAGCAGCCCGGGGGGCACTGAAGCTTTCTTT.

The chain employs TRBV28 and TRBJ1-3; D is unresolved. Germline loops: CDR1 MDHEN, CDR2 SYDVKM. Trimming pared 4 bases from V and 0 bases from J, leaving 10 bases between. The CDR3 sequence is 15 residues long. The CDR3 region is CASSYGRISGNTIYF. Here the CDR3 DNA reads TGTGCCAGCAGTTATGGGCGCATCTCTGGAAACACCATATATTTT.

This chain uses TRBV27 with TRBJ2-7, with D possibly matching TRBD2 (6 bases). Between the trimmed V and J ends, which lost 2 bases and 7 bases, there was a span of 15 bases. The CDR3 sequence is 14 residues long. Germline assignment: CDR1 MNHEY and CDR2 SMNVEV (reference sequence). The CDR3: CASSLRGARGEQYF. CDR3 in DNA: TGTGCCAGCAGTTTACGCGGGGCCCGAGGGGAGCAGTACTTC.

This clone has just one count. The chain carries TRBV5-6 and TRBJ2-7, with a weak D call TRBD2 (6 bases). Trimming cost V 1 base and J 3 bases, with 8 bases left between them. The germline V gene encodes CDR1 SGHDT and CDR2 YYEEEE. This CDR3 is 13 amino acids long. The CDR3 DNA sequence: TGTGCCAGCAGCTTGTTCGGGGGCTACGAGCAGTACTTC. The encoded protein is CASSLFGGYEQYF.